A selection of T cell receptor beta chains follows, all from one sample in a study of radiation and T cells in renal cell carcinoma. The method was immunoSEQ multiplex PCR; TCRdb's version includes in-frame clones alone and lacks a portion of them. The sample comprises some 100,000 clones, approximately 83% of which are singletons, and approximately 6.4% rests with the top ten. Sequencing was performed on blood, taken from a patient whose treatment included radiotherapy and nephrectomy. The receptors derive from a man in his sixties with renal cell carcinoma. The CDR3 runs from the conserved cysteine through the conserved F or W. The D gene is left open where the match is weak. Rows may omit the clone size; those that give it use once, few, many or a size class.

clone_size	d_call	j_call	v_call	cdr3_aa	cdr3_nt
few	NA	TRBJ2-7	TRBV4-2	CASSPRQGGNYEQYF	TGTGCCAGCAGCCCCCGGCAGGGAGGAAACTACGAGCAGTACTTC
NA	NA	TRBJ2-7	TRBV30	CAVTSRSFGGQYF	TGTGCCGTCACCAGCCGCTCCTTCGGTGGGCAGTACTTC
NA	NA	TRBJ1-2	TRBV20-1	CSASPNYGYTF	TGCAGTGCTAGTCCTAACTATGGCTACACCTTC
NA	NA	TRBJ2-2	TRBV27	CASSLSIGSNTGELFF	TGTGCCAGCAGTTTATCGATCGGGAGTAACACCGGGGAGCTGTTTTTT
NA	NA	TRBJ2-7	TRBV7-9	CASSSGMYYEQYF	TGTGCCAGCAGCTCAGGGATGTACTACGAGCAGTACTTC
NA	TRBD2	TRBJ2-1	TRBV25-1	CASSERLAGVNEQFF	TGTGCCAGCAGTGAAAGGCTAGCGGGAGTAAATGAGCAGTTCTTC
NA	NA	TRBJ2-3	TRBV5-1	CASSLRADTQYF	TGCGCCAGCAGCCTGAGGGCAGATACGCAGTATTTT
medium-sized	TRBD1	TRBJ2-1	TRBV4-1	CASSQTADRGGPYNEQFF	TGCGCCAGCAGCCAGACCGCTGACAGGGGAGGACCCTACAATGAGCAGTTCTTC
NA	NA	TRBJ2-1	TRBV21-1	CASSKAWGPGGGEQFF	TGTGCCAGCAGCAAAGCCTGGGGCCCGGGGGGTGGTGAGCAGTTCTTC
NA	NA	TRBJ2-3	TRBV19	CASSIGTDTQYF	TGTGCCAGTAGTATAGGTACAGATACGCAGTATTTT
NA	TRBD1	TRBJ2-7	TRBV28	CASSSTTGTEEQYF	TGTGCCAGCAGTTCAACGACAGGGACGGAAGAGCAGTACTTC
NA	NA	TRBJ2-3	TRBV19	CASRITSTGFTDTQYF	TGTGCCAGTAGGATAACCTCAACAGGGTTTACAGATACGCAGTATTTT
NA	NA	TRBJ1-3	TRBV6-1	CASSAREGAGNTIYF	TGTGCCAGCAGTGCCAGGGAAGGGGCTGGAAACACCATATATTTT
NA	NA	TRBJ2-4	TRBV4-1	CASSPRDFLGPIQYF	TGCGCCAGCAGCCCGCGGGACTTTCTGGGCCCCATTCAGTACTTC
NA	TRBD2	TRBJ2-1	TRBV19	CASSRTSFNEQFF	TGTGCCAGTAGTAGGACTAGCTTTAATGAGCAGTTCTTC
once	TRBD1	TRBJ2-3	TRBV7-7	CASSLGGQGRDTQYF	TGTGCCAGCAGCTTAGGGGGACAGGGACGGGATACGCAGTATTTT
NA	NA	TRBJ2-7	TRBV25-1	CASSEGNRDGNSYEQYF	TGTGCCAGCAGTGAAGGGAACCGGGACGGCAACTCCTACGAGCAGTACTTC
NA	NA	TRBJ2-5	TRBV2	CASSGWETQYF	TGTGCCAGCAGCGGGTGGGAGACCCAGTACTTC
once	TRBD2	TRBJ2-1	TRBV2	CASSEAESGIYNEQFF	TGTGCCAGCAGTGAAGCGGAAAGCGGGATCTACAATGAGCAGTTCTTC
once	NA	TRBJ2-7	TRBV10-2	CASSGTGSYEQYF	TGCGCCTCCTCCGGGACGGGGTCCTACGAGCAGTACTTC
NA	NA	TRBJ2-5	TRBV19	CASMGPGKETQYF	TGTGCCAGTATGGGTCCGGGTAAAGAGACCCAGTACTTC
NA	NA	TRBJ2-2	TRBV28	CASSLMGATGELFF	TGTGCCAGCAGTTTAATGGGGGCCACCGGGGAGCTGTTTTTT
NA	TRBD1	TRBJ2-5	TRBV28	CASSSPGRGLGTQYF	TGTGCCAGCAGTTCCCCCGGCAGGGGGCTGGGGACCCAGTACTTC
NA	NA	TRBJ2-2	TRBV5-1	CASSYTPDTGELFF	TGCGCCAGCAGCTATACACCGGACACCGGGGAGCTGTTTTTT
NA	TRBD2	TRBJ2-7	TRBV10-3	CAISESGGRAGSYEQYF	TGTGCCATCAGTGAGTCTGGGGGGAGGGCTGGTTCTTACGAGCAGTACTTC